A single sample gave rise to the 7 T cell receptor beta chains below, sequenced in a study of T cells in Graves' hyperthyroidism and ophthalmopathy. RNA transcripts gave rise to amplified TCR beta CDR3 regions. In the first-round RT-PCR of the TCR CDR3, the HTBI primer set was used. From the multiplex PCR reads, TCRdb called clonotypes with MiXCR, one entry per CDR3 protein. The data contain 500,000 to 650,000 distinct CDR3 sequences, under 20% of them seen just once; the ten biggest clones take up under 20%. The specimen was blood. The receptors come from a woman aged 18-29 years with Graves' ophthalmopathy.

This clonotype has at least ten counts. This chain links TRBV12-3 or TRBV12-4 with TRBJ2-1; D is unclear. This CDR3 is 15 amino acids long. The V end was cut by 5 bases, the J end by 4 bases, with 15 bases between. The CDR3 reads CASSLQVARYNEQFF. The DNA of the CDR3 is TGTGCCAGCAGTCTGCAGGTGGCTCGGTACAATGAGCAGTTCTTC.

This clonotype was observed at least ten times. The rearrangement links TRBV20-1 to TRBJ1-1; possible D gene TRBD1, 6 bases. V was pared by 6 bases and J by 0 bases, with 14 bases between. Germline assignment: CDR1 DFQATT and CDR2 SNEGSKA (reference sequence). The CDR3 is 14 residues long. The chain's CDR3 is CSADVGTLNTEAFF. CDR3 nucleotide sequence: TGCAGTGCAGACGTTGGGACATTGAACACTGAAGCTTTCTTT.

This clonotype was counted between two and nine times. This chain connects TRBV6-5 to TRBJ1-2, with a tentative D call TRBD1 (5 bases). CDR1 is MNHEY and CDR2 is SVGAGI in the germline V gene. The V end was cut by 2 bases, the J end by 0 bases, with 13 bases between. This CDR3 region has 16 residues. The chain's CDR3 is CASSYPGQGSNYGYTF. In nucleotides, the CDR3 is TGTGCCAGCAGTTACCCCGGGCAGGGATCTAACTATGGCTACACCTTC.

This clonotype was counted ten times or more. The chain is built from TRBV20-1 and TRBJ2-3; 10 nucleotides match TRBD2. Germline CDR1 DFQATT, CDR2 SNEGSKA (reference sequence). Unmatched junction bases numbered 12, after V lost 1 base and J lost 11 bases. CDR3 length: 15 amino acids. CDR3 sequence: CSARAPLASGGQQYF. The CDR3 DNA sequence: TGCAGTGCTAGAGCCCCTCTCGCTAGCGGGGGTCAGCAGTATTTT.

This clonotype was recorded at least ten times. This sequence joins TRBV20-1 and TRBJ1-2, with D unclear. The CDR3 is 14 amino acids. The germline V and J ends were trimmed by 1 base and 4 bases, with 13 bases remaining between them. From germline, CDR1 is DFQATT and CDR2 SNEGSKA (reference sequence). Written as DNA, the CDR3 is TGCAGTGCTAGAGTTCGGGAAGATGGCTATGGCTACACCTTC. This codes for CSARVREDGYGYTF.

V is TRBV7-2 and J is TRBJ2-7; D is tentatively TRBD1 or TRBD2 (6 bases each). CDR3 length equals 17 residues. Between the trimmed V and J ends, which lost 5 bases and 5 bases, there was a span of 25 bases. Germline CDR1 SGHTA, CDR2 FQGNSA. The CDR3 region is CASSQSHLWGARDEQYF. CDR3 DNA: TGTGCCAGCAGCCAGAGCCACCTCTGGGGGGCTAGGGACGAGCAGTACTTC. The full variable domain, in which reference TRBV7-2 and TRBJ2-7 provide the parts outside the CDR3, is GAGVSQSPSNKVTEKGKDVELRCDPISGHTALYWYRQSLGQGLEFLIYFQGNSAPDKSGLPSDRFSAERTGGSVSTLTIQRTQQEDSAVYLCASSQSHLWGARDEQYFGPGTRLTVT.

This clonotype was counted ten times or more. The chain recombines TRBV28 with TRBJ2-7; TRBD2 might be the D (6 bases). The V end was cut by 3 bases, the J end by 0 bases, with 24 bases between. Germline V CDR1 and CDR2: MDHEN, SYDVKM. The CDR3 runs to 19 residues. CDR3: CASSFFPFGAGILSYEQYF. The CDR3 nucleotides read TGTGCCAGCAGTTTCTTCCCCTTTGGGGCGGGAATCCTCTCCTACGAGCAGTACTTC.